Shown below are 9 T cell receptor beta chains from a single sample sequenced in a study of PD-L1 blockade in urothelial cancer. Measured with immunoSEQ multiplex PCR; TCRdb has only the in-frame clones, and not every one. The sample lists about 30,000 clones, about 90% occurring once. The sequences come from PBMCs, collected around atezolizumab (anti-PD-L1) treatment. The source is a man between 50 and 59 years old with urothelial cancer.

The chain combines TRBV5-8 with TRBJ2-1, with 7 positions matching TRBD1. The CDR3 sequence is 14 residues long. V lost 4 bases and J lost 0; bases outside the gene matches: 1. Germline V gene sequence: CDR1 SGHTS, CDR2 YDEGEE. The DNA for the CDR3 is TGTGCCAGCAGCCGGACAGGCTCCTACAATGAGCAGTTCTTC. It specifies CASSRTGSYNEQFF.

The chain carries TRBV18 and TRBJ2-1; TRBD1 aligns across 9 bases. The CDR3 contains 16 residues. The germline V gene has CDR1 KGHSH and CDR2 LQKENI. J lost 3 bases, V lost 1 base, and 4 bases had no gene match. CDR3: CASSPQGQGNYNEQFF. The DNA of the CDR3 is TGTGCCAGCTCACCACAGGGACAGGGCAACTACAATGAGCAGTTCTTC.

The J gene is TRBJ2-1, the V gene TRBV7-9, with 12 nucleotides matching TRBD2. Per the germline V gene, CDR1 is SEHNR and CDR2 is FQNEAQ (reference sequence). The CDR3 is made up of 18 amino acids. Unmatched junction bases numbered 13, after V lost 3 bases and J lost 7 bases. The CDR3 protein is CASSFPPRLAGAKNEQFF. CDR3 nucleotides: TGTGCCAGCAGCTTCCCGCCTCGACTAGCGGGGGCAAAGAATGAGCAGTTCTTC.

The genes are TRBV29-1 and TRBJ2-1, with 9 bases identical to TRBD2. V lost 7 bases, J lost 5 bases, and 9 bases stayed unmatched. Germline V gene sequence: CDR1 SQVTM, CDR2 ANQGSEA. The CDR3 is 14 amino acids. CDR3 in DNA: TGCAGCGCTCCACATAGCGGGAGAAACAATGAGCAGTTCTTC. It encodes CSAPHSGRNNEQFF.

The gene calls are TRBV9 and TRBJ1-1, with D perhaps TRBD1 (5 bases). Germline V lookup: CDR1 SGDLS, CDR2 YYNGEE. The ends were cut back, 0 bases at V and 4 bases at J, with 10 bases in the middle. This CDR3 is 14 amino acids long. CDR3 amino acids: CASSVGGGTTEAFF. The CDR3 bases are TGTGCCAGCAGCGTAGGGGGGGGGACCACTGAAGCTTTCTTT.

The V call is TRBV20-1, the J call TRBJ2-1; D is ambiguous. The CDR3 totals 11 residues. V lost 5 bases and J 8 bases, leaving 10 bases between the germline ends. The V gene's germline CDR1 is DFQATT and CDR2 SNEGSKA (reference sequence). CDR3 nucleotides: TGCAGTGCTCCCTTGAGCTATGAGCAGTTCTTC. This encodes CSAPLSYEQFF.

V usage is TRBV27 and J usage is TRBJ2-7; 7 bases line up with TRBD2. The germline CDR1 and CDR2 sequences are MNHEY and SMNVEV (reference sequence). The V and J ends lost 3 bases and 6 bases, in that order; junction bases with no gene match: 5. The CDR3 length is 13 residues. In DNA, the CDR3 is TGTGCCAGCAGTTTCACGGAGCGGGGCGAGCAGTACTTC. Translating gives CASSFTERGEQYF.

The chain joins TRBV11-2 to TRBJ2-7, with 12 positions matching TRBD1. The germline V gene encodes CDR1 SGHAT and CDR2 FQNNGV. The CDR3 is 14 amino acids. V was pared by 3 bases and J by 7 bases, with 4 bases of the junction left unmatched. Here the CDR3 DNA reads TGTGCCAGCAGCTTGGGACAGGGGGCTTGGGAGCAGTACTTC. Translating it yields CASSLGQGAWEQYF.

This clone was seen more than once but under ten times. The V gene is TRBV11-1, the J gene TRBJ1-2; 10 nucleotides align to TRBD1. The CDR3 length is 14 residues. Per the germline V gene, CDR1 is SGHAT and CDR2 is FQDESV (reference sequence). The V and J ends lost 5 bases and 4 bases, in that order; junction bases with no gene match: 4. The DNA of the CDR3 is TGTGCCAGCAGCCTGACAGGGGGCTTCTATGGCTACACCTTC. Its translation is CASSLTGGFYGYTF.